The 32 T cell receptor beta chains presented below share a single source sample, sequenced in a study of T cells in narcolepsy. Sequencing was performed with immunoSEQ multiplex PCR; in TCRdb, only in-frame clones are kept and a portion is missing. The sample lists around 18,000 clones; about nine tenths were seen once. Sequenced input: memory (CD45RA-) CD4+ T cells from blood. These receptors were taken from a human donor in good health.

This chain uses TRBV5-1 with TRBJ2-2; possibly TRBD2 for D (6 bases). The CDR3 runs to 13 residues. CDR1 SGHRS and CDR2 YFSETQ come from the germline V gene. V gave up 9 bases and J gave up 4 bases, with 13 bases separating them. The CDR3 loop reads CATRGTSTGELFF. The CDR3 DNA is TGCGCCACCAGAGGGACTTCCACCGGGGAGCTGTTTTTT.

V gene TRBV7-2 combines with J gene TRBJ1-5; D unresolved. CDR1 and CDR2 (germline): SGHTA, FQGNSA. This CDR3 is 14 amino acids long. With 1 base removed from V and 0 bases from J, the gap between germline ends came to 4 bases. The CDR3 loop reads CASSLVGSNQPQHF. CDR3 sequence (DNA): TGTGCCAGCAGCTTAGTGGGTAGCAATCAGCCCCAGCATTTT.

The chain uses TRBV6-5 and TRBJ2-2, with a tentative D call TRBD2 (5 bases). The germline CDR1 and CDR2 sequences are MNHEY and SVGAGI. With 0 bases removed from V and 2 bases from J, the gap between germline ends came to 10 bases. This CDR3 has 16 amino acids. This chain's CDR3 is CASSYSRRANTGELFF. The CDR3 coding sequence is TGTGCCAGCAGTTACTCTCGGCGGGCTAACACCGGGGAGCTGTTTTTT.

The CDR3 loop reads CASSSSGSRSNEQFF. The DNA of the CDR3 is TGTGCCAGCAGTTCTAGCGGGAGTCGTAGCAATGAGCAGTTCTTC. This chain connects TRBV6-6 to TRBJ2-1; 10 bases agree with TRBD2. The CDR3 runs to 15 residues. Unmatched junction bases numbered 6, after V lost 4 bases and J lost 6 bases. The germline gives CDR1 MNHNY, CDR2 SVGAGI (reference sequence).

This clone was recorded once. The chain employs TRBV5-4 and TRBJ2-1, with 14 bases that match TRBD2. Trimming at V came to 4 bases and at J to 9 bases, leaving 9 bases not matched to a gene. The CDR3 runs 16 residues. The V gene's germline CDR1 is SGHNT and CDR2 YYREEE (reference sequence). CDR3 residues: CASSLGTSGSWGEQFF. Here the CDR3 DNA reads TGTGCCAGCAGCCTCGGGACTAGCGGGAGCTGGGGTGAGCAGTTCTTC. The complete variable domain, with remaining parts taken from reference TRBV5-4 and TRBJ2-1, reads ETGVTQSPTHLIKTRGQQVTLRCSSQSGHNTVSWYQQALGQGPQFIFQYYREEENGRGNFPPRFSGLQFPNYSSELNVNALELDDSALYLCASSLGTSGSWGEQFFGPGTRLTVL.

This rearrangement joins TRBV27 to TRBJ1-1; D gene uncertain. The CDR3 has 14 residues. V was cut by 9 bases and J by 1 base, with 15 bases left in between. Germline V CDR1 and CDR2: MNHEY, SMNVEV (reference sequence). This chain's CDR3 is CARVLLIPNTEAFF. CDR3 nucleotide sequence: TGTGCCAGGGTTTTATTAATCCCGAACACTGAAGCTTTCTTT.

The chain recombines TRBV29-1 with TRBJ2-3, with D possibly matching TRBD2 (6 bases). CDR3 length: 13 amino acids. V gave up 7 bases and J gave up 5 bases, with 16 bases separating them. From germline, CDR1 is SQVTM and CDR2 ANQGSEA. The CDR3 loop reads CSAGGANRDTQYF. The DNA of the CDR3 is TGCAGCGCCGGCGGGGCCAATCGAGATACGCAGTATTTT.

The gene calls are TRBV19 and TRBJ2-5, with 16 bases lining up with TRBD2. J lost 5 bases, V lost 8 bases, and 8 bases had no gene match. The CDR3 consists of 16 residues. The V gene's germline CDR1 is LNHDA and CDR2 SQIVND (reference sequence). This chain's CDR3 is CASGGTSGRADETQYF. In DNA form, the CDR3 reads TGTGCCAGTGGGGGGACTAGCGGGAGGGCAGACGAGACCCAGTACTTC. The whole variable domain, filled in from reference TRBV19 and TRBJ2-5, reads DGGITQSPKYLFRKEGQNVTLSCEQNLNHDAMYWYRQDPGQGLRLIYYSQIVNDFQKGDIAEGYSVSREKKESFPLTVTSAQKNPTAFYLCASGGTSGRADETQYFGPGTRLLVL.

This clone appeared a few times. The chain uses TRBV2 and TRBJ2-2; 8 bases agree with TRBD1. This CDR3 is 15 amino acids long. Germline loops: CDR1 SNHLY, CDR2 FYNNEI. With 6 bases clipped from V and 0 bases from J, the junction kept 3 bases outside the gene matches. The CDR3 DNA follows: TGTGCCAGCAGCGGACAGGGTACGAACACCGGGGAGCTGTTTTTT. Amino acids: CASSGQGTNTGELFF.

V is TRBV19 and J is TRBJ2-7; perhaps TRBD1 as D (6 bases). The germline V gene encodes CDR1 LNHDA and CDR2 SQIVND (reference sequence). The CDR3 is 15 amino acids. Trimming cost V 5 bases and J 2 bases, with 16 bases left between them. CDR3 amino acids: CASSPPGTNTYEQYF. CDR3 nucleotide sequence: TGTGCCAGTAGTCCCCCCGGGACAAACACCTACGAGCAGTACTTC.

This clone has only one observation. The genes are TRBV15 and TRBJ1-4, with a weak D call TRBD1 (6 bases). Per germline, CDR1 LNHNV and CDR2 YYDKDF (reference sequence). The germline V and J ends were trimmed by 5 bases and 11 bases, with 21 bases remaining between them. There are 15 residues in the CDR3. This CDR3 reads CATSVGDTLTGKLFF. CDR3 bases: TGTGCCACCAGCGTAGGGGACACGCTTACGGGCAAACTGTTTTTT.

The table lists this clone with a few counts. An end of the junction does not agree with germline; a read error may underlie this. J is TRBJ1-2 and V is TRBV6-1; D ambiguous. CDR1 is MNHNS, CDR2 SASEGT, per germline. CDR3 length equals 13 residues. CDR3 nucleotides: TGTGCCGGCAGTGACCCACCGATTCATGGCTACACCTTC. It codes for CAGSDPPIHGYTF.

The chain carries TRBV7-6 and TRBJ1-1; D ambiguous. V was trimmed by 1 base and J by 9 bases, leaving 12 bases between them. CDR3 size: 13 residues. From germline, CDR1 is SGHVS and CDR2 FNYEAQ. The chain's CDR3 is CASSLDLEGKAFF. The CDR3, as DNA: TGTGCCAGCAGCTTAGATCTGGAGGGAAAAGCTTTCTTT. Full variable domain (rest looked up from reference TRBV7-6 and TRBJ1-1): GAGVSQSPRYKVTKRGQDVALRCDPISGHVSLYWYRQALGQGPEFLTYFNYEAQQDKSGLPNDRFSAERPEGSISTLTIQRTEQRDSAMYRCASSLDLEGKAFFGQGTRLTVV.

V and J are TRBV5-1 and TRBJ2-3, with TRBD1 as a possible D gene (5 bases). The V gene's germline CDR1 is SGHRS and CDR2 YFSETQ. The CDR3 spans 14 residues. The ends were cut back, 4 bases at V and 2 bases at J, with 11 bases in the middle. DNA for the CDR3: TGCGCCAGCAGCCCTATCGGACACACAGATACGCAGTATTTT. Translated, it gives CASSPIGHTDTQYF.

The CDR3 nucleotides are TGTGCCAGCAGCCCTTTAACAGGGAGAGGCTACACCTTC. Amino acids: CASSPLTGRGYTF. This rearrangement joins TRBV27 to TRBJ1-2, with D perhaps TRBD1 (6 bases). V lost 6 bases and J lost 8, with 16 bases in between. CDR3 size: 13 residues. In germline, CDR1 is MNHEY, CDR2 SMNVEV (reference sequence).

The chain employs TRBV7-2 and TRBJ2-5; 8 positions agree with TRBD2. This CDR3 is built from 17 residues. CDR1 SGHTA and CDR2 FQGNSA come from the germline V gene. The J segment lost 3 bases and the V segment lost 3 bases, leaving 12 bases of the junction unmatched. This chain's CDR3 is CASSFRTSQRPKETQYF. The CDR3 nucleotides read TGTGCCAGCAGCTTCCGGACTAGCCAACGTCCTAAAGAGACCCAGTACTTC. The full variable domain, completed using reference TRBV7-2 and TRBJ2-5, is GAGVSQSPSNKVTEKGKDVELRCDPISGHTALYWYRQSLGQGLEFLIYFQGNSAPDKSGLPSDRFSAERTGGSVSTLTIQRTQQEDSAVYLCASSFRTSQRPKETQYFGPGTRLLVL.

The V call is TRBV5-1, the J call TRBJ2-5; perhaps TRBD1 as D (6 bases). V lost 4 bases and J 1 base, leaving 8 bases between the germline ends. The CDR3 contains 13 residues. Germline-derived CDR1 and CDR2 are SGHRS and YFSETQ. The CDR3 DNA is TGCGCCAGCAGCCCACAGGGCCAAGAGACCCAGTACTTC. This encodes CASSPQGQETQYF. Complete variable domain (other parts from reference TRBV5-1 and TRBJ2-5): KAGVTQTPRYLIKTRGQQVTLSCSPISGHRSVSWYQQTPGQGLQFLFEYFSETQRNKGNFPGRFSGRQFSNSRSEMNVSTLELGDSALYLCASSPQGQETQYFGPGTRLLVL.

Turning to this clone: A read error may produce the germline difference seen at one junction end. The chain uses TRBV5-3 and TRBJ2-7; D uncertain. TRBV5-3 is an ORF; its function is uncertain. The CDR3 has 14 residues. This CDR3 reads CASSSMVGTYEQYF. In nucleotides, the CDR3 is TGTGCCAGCAGCTCCATGGTAGGGACCTACGAGCAGTACTTC.

The chain is built from TRBV2 and TRBJ2-1, with D perhaps TRBD1 (5 bases). CDR3 length: 15 residues. Deletions cut 3 bases from V and 7 bases from J, with 16 bases between. Looked up from germline, CDR1 is SNHLY and CDR2 is FYNNEI. CDR3: CASSDRQGYRNEQFF. The DNA for the CDR3 is TGTGCCAGCAGTGATAGGCAGGGATACCGTAATGAGCAGTTCTTC.

The rearrangement joins TRBV9 to TRBJ2-7; D ambiguous. Germline CDR1 is SGDLS and CDR2 is YYNGEE. This CDR3 is built from 14 residues. Trimming removed 3 bases at V and 6 bases at J, with 16 bases between. CDR3 coding DNA: TGTGCCAGCAGCGCCCCCGGGTCTGGACGCGAGCAGTACTTC. Its protein is CASSAPGSGREQYF.

The chain carries TRBV6-1 and TRBJ2-1; 7 nucleotides agree with TRBD1. Looked up from germline, CDR1 is MNHNS and CDR2 is SASEGT. The trim removed 3 bases at V and 4 bases at J, leaving 12 bases unmatched. This CDR3 is built from 17 residues. The CDR3 reads CASSESSGQINYNEQFF. The CDR3 nucleotides read TGTGCCAGCAGTGAGAGTTCGGGACAGATAAATTACAATGAGCAGTTCTTC.

The chain recombines TRBV25-1 with TRBJ1-6; unclear D gene. The CDR3 has 14 residues. V lost 10 bases to trimming and J lost 1 base, with 11 bases between them. The germline CDR1 and CDR2 sequences are MGHDK and SYGVNS. In DNA form, the CDR3 reads TGTGCCACCAATACGGGTTCCTATAATTCACCCCTCCACTTT. Protein product: CATNTGSYNSPLHF.

The chain carries TRBV7-3 and TRBJ2-2; D not resolved. This CDR3 has 14 residues. Germline V gene lookup returns CDR1 SGHTA and CDR2 FQGTGA. V was clipped by 7 bases and J by 2 bases, with 11 bases between them. The CDR3 loop is CASNSGPNTGELFF. DNA of the CDR3: TGTGCCAGCAACTCCGGACCAAACACCGGGGAGCTGTTTTTT.

The chain couples TRBV5-6 to TRBJ2-7; either TRBD1 or TRBD2 may fit D (5 bases each). V was trimmed by 4 bases and J by 4 bases, leaving 12 bases between them. CDR3 length: 13 residues. CDR1 is SGHDT and CDR2 is YYEEEE in the germline V gene. For the CDR3, the DNA is TGTGCCAGCAGCCCGGGACCGCGTTACGAGCAGTACTTC. This encodes CASSPGPRYEQYF.

The gene calls are TRBV7-2 and TRBJ1-3; tentatively, D is TRBD1 (6 bases). Germline V gene data show CDR1 as SGHTA and CDR2 as FQGNSA. CDR3 length: 16 amino acids. The V end lost 0 bases, the J end lost 2 bases, and 11 bases lay between the germline ends. The CDR3 region is CASSLATAGAGNTIYF. The CDR3 nucleotides are TGTGCCAGCAGCTTAGCGACGGCAGGGGCTGGAAACACCATATATTTT.

This clone was picked up a small number of times. V usage is TRBV19 and J usage is TRBJ1-1, with D hard to call. Per germline, CDR1 LNHDA and CDR2 SQIVND (reference sequence). Trimming shortened V by 6 bases and J by 9 bases, and 14 bases separated the two germline ends. The CDR3 totals 12 residues. CDR3 loop: CASRGPESKAFF. The CDR3 DNA reads TGTGCCAGTAGGGGCCCTGAATCAAAAGCTTTCTTT.

This sequence joins TRBV14 and TRBJ2-2; perhaps TRBD2 as D (6 bases). CDR3 length: 16 residues. Germline CDR1 reads SGHDN; CDR2 reads FVKESK. V lost 1 base and J 2 bases, leaving 11 bases between the germline ends. This CDR3 is CASSQVRGINTGELFF. The DNA for the CDR3 is TGTGCCAGCAGCCAAGTCCGGGGGATTAACACCGGGGAGCTGTTTTTT.

The chain uses TRBV5-1 and TRBJ2-3; maybe TRBD2 (6 bases). The CDR3 is 13 amino acids. Germline V gene sequence: CDR1 SGHRS, CDR2 YFSETQ. The V and J ends lost 4 bases and 0 bases respectively, with 6 bases between them. This CDR3 reads CASSGTSTDTQYF. CDR3 nucleotides: TGCGCCAGCAGCGGGACTAGCACAGATACGCAGTATTTT.

The chain carries TRBV29-1 and TRBJ1-3; D is unclear. Germline CDR1 reads SQVTM; CDR2 reads ANQGSEA. V was clipped by 4 bases and J by 2 bases, with 9 bases between them. The length of the CDR3 is 13 residues. The CDR3 DNA reads TGCAGCGTTGCCGGAAGGGCTGGAAACACCATATATTTT. Translated, it gives CSVAGRAGNTIYF. The variable domain in full, completed from reference TRBV29-1 and TRBJ1-3, reads SAVISQKPSRDICQRGTSLTIQCQVDSQVTMMFWYRQQPGQSLTLIATANQGSEATYESGFVIDKFPISRPNLTFSTLTVSNMSPEDSSIYLCSVAGRAGNTIYFGEGSWLTVV.

The gene calls are TRBV9 and TRBJ1-2, with TRBD1 identical over 7 bases. Germline lookup yields CDR1 SGDLS and CDR2 YYNGEE. V was clipped by 0 bases and J by 3 bases; unmatched bases: 2. This CDR3 spans 14 amino acids. The CDR3 DNA reads TGTGCCAGCAGCGTAGGAGGGGGCCACTATGGCTACACCTTC. It specifies CASSVGGGHYGYTF.

This clone was observed a handful of times. The rearrangement joins TRBV28 to TRBJ2-2; possibly TRBD1 for D (6 bases). This CDR3 is built from 17 residues. The V and J ends lost 3 bases and 0 bases respectively, with 14 bases between them. Germline V gene sequence: CDR1 MDHEN, CDR2 SYDVKM. The DNA of the CDR3 is TGTGCCAGCAGTTTTTCATACAGGGCCACGAACACCGGGGAGCTGTTTTTT. It yields the protein CASSFSYRATNTGELFF.

V gene TRBV10-2 combines with J gene TRBJ1-1; TRBD1 is a possible D gene (5 bases). This CDR3 is built from 14 residues. From germline, CDR1 is WSHSY and CDR2 SAAADI. Deletions cut 10 bases from V and 4 bases from J, with 19 bases between. The CDR3 loop reads CATSPSGGATEAFF. CDR3 coding DNA: TGCGCCACCTCCCCAAGTGGAGGGGCCACTGAAGCTTTCTTT.